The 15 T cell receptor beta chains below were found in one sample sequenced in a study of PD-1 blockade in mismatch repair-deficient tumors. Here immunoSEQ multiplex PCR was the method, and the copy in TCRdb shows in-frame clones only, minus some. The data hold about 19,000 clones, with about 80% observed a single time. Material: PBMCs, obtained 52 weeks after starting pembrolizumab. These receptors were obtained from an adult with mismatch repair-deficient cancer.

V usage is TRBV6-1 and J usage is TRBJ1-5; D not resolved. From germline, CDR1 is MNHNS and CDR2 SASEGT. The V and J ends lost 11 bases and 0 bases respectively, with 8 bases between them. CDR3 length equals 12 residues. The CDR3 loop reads CAGGSSNQPQHF. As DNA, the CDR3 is TGTGCCGGAGGGAGTAGCAATCAGCCCCAGCATTTT.

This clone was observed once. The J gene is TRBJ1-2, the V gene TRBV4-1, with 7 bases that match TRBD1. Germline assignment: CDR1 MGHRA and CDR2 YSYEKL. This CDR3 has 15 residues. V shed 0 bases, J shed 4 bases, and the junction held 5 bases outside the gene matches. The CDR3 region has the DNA TGCGCCAGCAGCCAAGAAAGGGGGCCTGTCTATGGCTACACCTTC. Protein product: CASSQERGPVYGYTF.

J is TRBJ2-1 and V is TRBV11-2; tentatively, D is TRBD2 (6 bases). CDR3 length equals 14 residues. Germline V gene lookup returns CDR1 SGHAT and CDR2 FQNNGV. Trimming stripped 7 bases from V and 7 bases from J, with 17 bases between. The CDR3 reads CASMLTRNTNEQFF. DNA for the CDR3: TGTGCCAGCATGCTGACTAGGAATACGAATGAGCAGTTCTTC.

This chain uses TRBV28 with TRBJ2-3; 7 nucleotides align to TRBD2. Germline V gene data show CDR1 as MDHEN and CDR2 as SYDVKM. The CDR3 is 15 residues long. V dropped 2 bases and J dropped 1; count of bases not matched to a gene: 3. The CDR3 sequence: CASSLPGGGTDTQYF. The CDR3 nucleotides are TGTGCCAGCAGTTTACCGGGGGGTGGCACAGATACGCAGTATTTT.

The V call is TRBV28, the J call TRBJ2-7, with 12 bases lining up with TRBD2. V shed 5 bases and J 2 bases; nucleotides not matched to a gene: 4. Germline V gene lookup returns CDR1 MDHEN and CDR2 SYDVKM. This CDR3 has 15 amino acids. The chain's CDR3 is CASSLAGGLAYEQYF. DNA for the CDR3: TGTGCCAGCAGTCTAGCGGGAGGGCTCGCCTACGAGCAGTACTTC.

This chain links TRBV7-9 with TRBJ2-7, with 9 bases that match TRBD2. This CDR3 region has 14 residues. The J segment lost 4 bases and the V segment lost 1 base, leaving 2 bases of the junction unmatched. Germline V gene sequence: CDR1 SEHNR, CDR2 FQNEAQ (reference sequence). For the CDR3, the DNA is TGTGCCAGCAGCTTAGTAGCGGGAGAGTACGAGCAGTACTTC. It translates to CASSLVAGEYEQYF.

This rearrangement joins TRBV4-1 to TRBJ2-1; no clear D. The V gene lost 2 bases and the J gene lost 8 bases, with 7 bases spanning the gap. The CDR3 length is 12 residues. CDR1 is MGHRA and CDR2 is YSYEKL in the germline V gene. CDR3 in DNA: TGCGCCAGCAGCCAACTCGGTGATGAGCAGTTCTTC. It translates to CASSQLGDEQFF.

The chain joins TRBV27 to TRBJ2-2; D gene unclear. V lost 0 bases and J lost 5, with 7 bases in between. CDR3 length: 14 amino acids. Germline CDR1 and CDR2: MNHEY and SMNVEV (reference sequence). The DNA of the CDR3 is TGTGCCAGCAGTTTATCTGGGCTGACCGGGGAGCTGTTTTTT. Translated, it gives CASSLSGLTGELFF.

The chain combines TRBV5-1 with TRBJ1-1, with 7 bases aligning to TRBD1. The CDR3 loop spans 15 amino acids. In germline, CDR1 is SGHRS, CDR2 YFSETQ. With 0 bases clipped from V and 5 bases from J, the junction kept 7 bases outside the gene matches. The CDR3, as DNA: TGCGCCAGCAGCTTGGATGCAGGGGGATATACTGAAGCTTTCTTT. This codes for CASSLDAGGYTEAFF.

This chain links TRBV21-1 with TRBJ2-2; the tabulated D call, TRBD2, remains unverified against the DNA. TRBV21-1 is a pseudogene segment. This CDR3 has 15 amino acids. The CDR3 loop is CASSLRTSEGGELFF. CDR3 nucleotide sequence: TGTGCCAGCAGCCTCCGGACTAGCGAGGGCGGGGAGCTGTTTTTT.

The CDR3, as DNA: TGTGCCAGCAGTTACGGACAGGGGTACAATCAGCCCCAGCATTTT. Protein sequence: CASSYGQGYNQPQHF. The rearrangement links TRBV27 to TRBJ1-5; 9 bases fit TRBD1. Looked up from germline, CDR1 is MNHEY and CDR2 is SMNVEV (reference sequence). The CDR3 has 15 amino acids. Trimming cost V 4 bases and J 3 bases; bases outside gene matches: 4.

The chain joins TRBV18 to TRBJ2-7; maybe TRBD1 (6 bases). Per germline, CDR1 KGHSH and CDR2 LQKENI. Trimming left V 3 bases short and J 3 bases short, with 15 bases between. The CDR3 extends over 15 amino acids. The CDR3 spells CASSPATGGRYEQYF. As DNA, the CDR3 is TGTGCCAGCTCACCCGCGACAGGAGGCCGCTACGAGCAGTACTTC.

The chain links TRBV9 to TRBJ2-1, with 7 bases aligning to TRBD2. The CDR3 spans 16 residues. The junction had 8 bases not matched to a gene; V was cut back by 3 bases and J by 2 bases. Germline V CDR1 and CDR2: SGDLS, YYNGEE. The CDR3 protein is CASSGSRLAPYNEQFF. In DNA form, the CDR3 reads TGTGCCAGCAGCGGATCTAGACTAGCCCCCTACAATGAGCAGTTCTTC.

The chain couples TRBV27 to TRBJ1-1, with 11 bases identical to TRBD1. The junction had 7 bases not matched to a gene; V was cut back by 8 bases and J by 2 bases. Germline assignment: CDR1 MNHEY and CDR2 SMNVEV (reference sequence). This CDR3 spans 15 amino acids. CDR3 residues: CASLWTGGSNTEAFF. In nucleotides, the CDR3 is TGTGCCAGCCTTTGGACAGGGGGCAGTAACACTGAAGCTTTCTTT.

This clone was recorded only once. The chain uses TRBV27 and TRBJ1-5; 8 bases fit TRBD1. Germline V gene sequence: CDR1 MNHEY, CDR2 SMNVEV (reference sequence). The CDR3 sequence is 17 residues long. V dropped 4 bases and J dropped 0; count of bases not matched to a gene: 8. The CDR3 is CASSSTGQVYSNQPQHF. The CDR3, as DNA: TGTGCCAGCAGTTCAACGGGACAGGTGTATAGCAATCAGCCCCAGCATTTT.